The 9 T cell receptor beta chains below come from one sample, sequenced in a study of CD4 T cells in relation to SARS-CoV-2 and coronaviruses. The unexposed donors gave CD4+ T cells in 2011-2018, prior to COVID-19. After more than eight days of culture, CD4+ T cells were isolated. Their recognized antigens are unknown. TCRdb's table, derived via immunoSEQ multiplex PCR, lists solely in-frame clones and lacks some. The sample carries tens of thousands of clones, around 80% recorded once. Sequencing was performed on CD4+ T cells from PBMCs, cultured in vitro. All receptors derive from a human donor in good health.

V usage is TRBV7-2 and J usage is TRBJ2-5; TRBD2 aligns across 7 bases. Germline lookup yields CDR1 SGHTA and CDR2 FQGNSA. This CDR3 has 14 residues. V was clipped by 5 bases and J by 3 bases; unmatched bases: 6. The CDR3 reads CASSPRTSKETQYF. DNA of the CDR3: TGTGCCAGCAGCCCCCGGACTAGTAAAGAGACCCAGTACTTC.

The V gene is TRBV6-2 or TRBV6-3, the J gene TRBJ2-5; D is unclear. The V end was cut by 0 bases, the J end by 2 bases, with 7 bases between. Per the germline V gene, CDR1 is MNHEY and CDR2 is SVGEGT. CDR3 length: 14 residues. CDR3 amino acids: CASSYSPGQETQYF. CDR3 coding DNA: TGTGCCAGCAGTTACTCACCCGGGCAAGAGACCCAGTACTTC.

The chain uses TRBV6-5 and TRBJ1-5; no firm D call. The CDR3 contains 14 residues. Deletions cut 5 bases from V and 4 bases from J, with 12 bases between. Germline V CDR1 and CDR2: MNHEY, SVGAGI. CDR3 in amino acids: CASSRREGNQPQHF. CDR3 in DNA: TGTGCCAGCAGTCGGAGAGAGGGTAATCAGCCCCAGCATTTT.

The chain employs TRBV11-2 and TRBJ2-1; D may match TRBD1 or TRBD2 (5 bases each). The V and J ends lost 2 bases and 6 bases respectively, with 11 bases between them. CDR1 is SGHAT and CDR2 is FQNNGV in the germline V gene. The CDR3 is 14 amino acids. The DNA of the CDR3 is TGTGCCAGCAGCTTACCCGGGGCCGCCAATGAGCAGTTCTTC. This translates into CASSLPGAANEQFF.

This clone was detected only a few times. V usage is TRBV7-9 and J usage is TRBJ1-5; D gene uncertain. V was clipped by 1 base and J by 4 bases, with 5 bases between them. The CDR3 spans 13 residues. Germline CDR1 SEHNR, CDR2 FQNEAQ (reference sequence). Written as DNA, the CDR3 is TGTGCCAGCAGCTTAGACGGAAATCAGCCCCAGCATTTT. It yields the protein CASSLDGNQPQHF.

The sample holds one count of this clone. The CDR3 is CASSRDTSNQPQHF. CDR3 DNA sequence: TGTGCCAGCAGTCGTGACACAAGCAATCAGCCCCAGCATTTT. The chain has TRBV2 and TRBJ1-5; D is unresolved. CDR1 and CDR2 (germline): SNHLY, FYNNEI. The CDR3 has 14 amino acids. V was clipped by 5 bases and J by 1 base, with 9 bases between them.

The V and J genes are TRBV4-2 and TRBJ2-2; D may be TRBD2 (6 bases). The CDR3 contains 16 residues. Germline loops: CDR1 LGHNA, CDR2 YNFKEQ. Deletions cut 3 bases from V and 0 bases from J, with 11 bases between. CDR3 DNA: TGTGCCAGCAGCCATCCGGGACTGACGAACACCGGGGAGCTGTTTTTT. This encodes CASSHPGLTNTGELFF.

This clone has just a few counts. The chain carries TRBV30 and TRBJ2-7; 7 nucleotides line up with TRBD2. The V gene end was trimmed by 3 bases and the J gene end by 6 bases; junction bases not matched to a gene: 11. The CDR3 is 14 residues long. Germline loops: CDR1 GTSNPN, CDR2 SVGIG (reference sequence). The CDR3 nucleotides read TGTGCCTGGAGCCCCAGCGGGACCCCTCGCGAGCAGTACTTC. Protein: CAWSPSGTPREQYF. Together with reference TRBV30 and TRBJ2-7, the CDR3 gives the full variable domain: SQTIHQWPATLVQPVGSPLSLECTVEGTSNPNLYWYRQAAGRGLQLLFYSVGIGQISSEVPQNLSASRPQDRQFILSSKKLLLSDSGFYLCAWSPSGTPREQYFGPGTRLTVT.

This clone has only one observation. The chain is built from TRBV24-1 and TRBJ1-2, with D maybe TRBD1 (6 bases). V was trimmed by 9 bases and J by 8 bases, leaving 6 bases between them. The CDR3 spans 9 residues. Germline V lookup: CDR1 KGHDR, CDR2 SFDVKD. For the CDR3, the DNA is TGTGCCACCGGGGGCGGCTACACCTTC. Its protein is CATGGGYTF.